This is a list of T cell receptor beta chains from one sample in a study of T cell responses to AZD1222 COVID-19 vaccine. Sequencing was performed with immunoSEQ multiplex PCR; in TCRdb, only in-frame clones are kept and a portion is missing. The profile shows around 79,000 clones, 88% of them singletons. The sample consisted of peripheral blood, taken on day 0 of AZD1222 vaccination. The source is an adult in good health. Each CDR3 is given with its conserved first and last residue. A D gene is named only where the DNA matches it firmly.

d_gene | j_gene | v_gene | CDR3nt | CDR3aa
NA | TRBJ1-6 | TRBV28 | TGTGCCAGCAGTTCGTTAATAGGGGGTTCACCCCTCCACTTT | CASSSLIGGSPLHF
TRBD2 | TRBJ2-1 | TRBV9 | TGTGCCAGCAGCGTATATGAGCGGGGGGCCCATGAGCAGTTCTTC | CASSVYERGAHEQFF
TRBD1 | TRBJ1-1 | TRBV7-9 | TGTGCCAGCAACAGGGGAGAAAACACTGAAGCTTTCTTT | CASNRGENTEAFF
TRBD2 | TRBJ2-7 | TRBV5-1 | TGCGCCAGCAGCTTGCCAGGACTAGCGGGAACGGGGAACGAGCAGTACTTC | CASSLPGLAGTGNEQYF
NA | TRBJ2-7 | TRBV2 | TGTGCCAGCAGGGAGGGGACCGTAGCCTACGAGCAGTACTTC | CASREGTVAYEQYF
NA | TRBJ1-2 | TRBV19 | TGTGCCAGTATTCCGAACGGGCCAGGGCGAGTCTATGGCTACACCTTC | CASIPNGPGRVYGYTF
TRBD2 | TRBJ2-5 | TRBV9 | TGTGCCAGCAGTTCTGGACTAGCGGTCTCGGTCAGGACCCAGTACTTC | CASSSGLAVSVRTQYF
NA | TRBJ2-3 | TRBV7-2 | TGTGCCAGCAGCTTAGGACAAGTTACGCAGTATTTT | CASSLGQVTQYF
NA | TRBJ1-2 | TRBV7-2 | TGTGCCAGCAGCCCCAGCGGTGGTAGCTACACCTTC | CASSPSGGSYTF
NA | TRBJ1-1 | TRBV4-1 | TGCGCCAGCACCAGCTCAGGCACTGAAGCTTTCTTT | CASTSSGTEAFF